This TCR beta chain was found in a study of post-analysis software for immune sequencing data (dated by TCRdb to the mid-2010s). In terms of the full investigation: Disease courses on record covered relapsing-remitting, secondary progressive and progressive-relapsing multiple sclerosis, though some patients had no subtype annotation. The patient repertoires were compared against about 10 previously published healthy control repertoires obtained from donors aged about 6 to 28 years. A subset of samples was prepared in parallel using single-end sample barcoding, then pooled and co-amplified after Illumina adapter ligation.

The method behind the library was PCR. Instrument on record: Illumina HiSeq 2500. Unique molecular identifiers were incorporated into TCR beta cDNA libraries to reduce PCR and sequencing biases. Every 1 to 10 million input T cells yielded approximately 500,000 cDNA molecules, meaning each molecule approximated one T cell. The same protocol used for the earlier healthy control dataset was applied to prepare and sequence the patient libraries. Samples belonging to the same batch were prepared together, multiplexed and sequenced on a shared HiSeq lane. The original pipeline was this. MIGEC was used to process the raw barcoded reads, and molecular identifier groups with only a single read were discarded before consensus assembly and CDR3 extraction. VDJtools was used for post-analysis of the clonotype tables, with diversity normalized by down-sampling every dataset to the smallest sample size. Repertoire overlap clustering matched CDR3 amino acid but not nucleotide sequences to correct batch-related cross-sample contamination. TCRdb applied fastp at Q25 and MiXCR to the public reads, then kept only in-frame beta chains. Rows merge per CDR3 protein into single entries with the most common DNA and genes. The V and J calls and clone size come from TCRdb's table, not from the authors' own analysis. A total of roughly 800,000 distinct CDR3 sequences appear in this sample, roughly 50% of them only once. The top ten clonotypes cover about 4.8% of the sample.

Points on this clonotype: No cognate antigen has been identified for it. No qualities accompany the bases; no much larger clone lies one base away.

What the research found in general, with its limitations: Direct clustering with F measure showed strong co-clustering of samples prepared in the same batch, prompting a batch-effect correction. Normalized Chao1 diversity was significantly lower in multiple sclerosis patients than controls, suggesting substantial peripheral T-cell clonal expansion. Significantly higher frequencies in patients than in controls were found for five or six TRBV segments, including TRBV5-6, TRBV5-1 and TRBV20-1. The multiple sclerosis patient group was slightly younger than the control group.

Taken from cysteine to phenylalanine, the CDR3 has 17 residues. Just the 51-base CDR3 DNA is kept, in frame starting at base 1. Sequences SGHTA (CDR1) and FQGNSA (CDR2) are obtained from the germline V gene. Unmatched junction bases come to 8, with V trimmed by 3 bases and J by 0 bases. TCR beta repertoires were profiled from peripheral blood of roughly 13 young patients with multiple sclerosis to demonstrate the VDJtools post-analysis software. The patients with multiple sclerosis were children and adolescents between about 6 and 16 years of age. Recombination connected TRBV7-2 to TRBJ2-1, and TRBD2 matches 7 of the central bases. The TCR was taken from a girl between 5 and 17 years old with multiple sclerosis. Sequences were obtained from blood. The CDR3 protein sequence reads: CASSFAPGGSSYNEQFF. The nucleotides are TGTGCCAGCAGCTTTGCCCCGGGCGGGAGCTCCTACAATGAGCAGTTCTTC.